This is a list of T cell receptor beta chains from one sample in a study of T-cell reconstitution after alpha-beta-depleted transplantation in children. One entry per CDR3 protein results from TCRdb running MiXCR on the PCR reads. The profile covers over 550,000 distinct CDR3 sequences, with over 9.5% appearing a single time and around 4% taken by the ten largest. Material: PBMCs from the stem cell graft donor, obtained from the stem cell graft. The receptors shown here come from a human donor who donated a stem cell graft to a child with acute myeloid leukemia. The CDR3 runs from the conserved cysteine through the conserved F or W. A D gene is named only where the DNA matches it firmly. Size is stated for part of the rows, as once, few or many counts, or as a class when the clone is expanded.

clone_size | d_call | j_call | v_call | cdr3_nt | cdr3_aa
few | - | TRBJ2-2 | TRBV7-2 | TGTGCCAGCAGCTTAGTTTCGGCCAGACCCACCGGGGAGCTGTTTTTT | CASSLVSARPTGELFF
many | - | TRBJ2-1 | TRBV12-3/TRBV12-4 | TGTGCCAGCAGGGTACAGGGAGATGAGCAGTTCTTC | CASRVQGDEQFF
- | TRBD2 | TRBJ2-7 | TRBV29-1 | TGCAGCGTGGGACCGGCGGTGATCGTAGCGGGAGGAGGCTACGAGCAGTACTTC | CSVGPAVIVAGGGYEQYF
- | - | TRBJ1-4 | TRBV18 | TGTGCCAGCTCACCCGGTGCGACTGAAAAACTGTTTTTT | CASSPGATEKLFF
few | - | TRBJ1-2 | TRBV5-1 | TGCGCCAGCAGCGGGTCCGGGACGGTTAACTATGGCTACACCTTC | CASSGSGTVNYGYTF
many | - | TRBJ2-1 | TRBV9 | TGTGCCAGCAGCTTAGTGGGAACACGTGAGCAGTTCTTC | CASSLVGTREQFF
- | - | TRBJ1-5 | TRBV27 | TGTGCCAGCAGTTTAGAGCCAGGTGATGGGGGTAGTTTCCAGCCCCAGCATTTT | CASSLEPGDGGSFQPQHF
many | - | TRBJ2-5 | TRBV20-1 | TGCAGTGCTAGAGCCCCCCCCTCTAGCGCTCAAGAGACCCAGTACTTC | CSARAPPSSAQETQYF
many | TRBD2 | TRBJ2-5 | TRBV20-1 | TGCAGTGCTAGAGACAGGGGTAGCGGGGGACCAATAATCTTC | CSARDRGSGGPIIF
few | - | TRBJ2-2 | TRBV4-3 | TGCGCCAGCAGCCAAGAGGGACCCGCCGGGGAGCTGTTTTTT | CASSQEGPAGELFF
- | TRBD2 | TRBJ2-7 | TRBV10-3 | TGTGCCATCAGTGAGCCGGGTAGCGGGAGGGGCACCTACGAGCAGTACTTC | CAISEPGSGRGTYEQYF
- | TRBD1 | TRBJ2-3 | TRBV20-1 | TGCAGTGCCCTCGGACAGGGGGCAGATACGCAGTATTTT | CSALGQGADTQYF
few | TRBD2 | TRBJ2-1 | TRBV7-2 | TGTGCCATCCCGGGAGGGAGATCCTACAATGAGCAGTTCTTC | CAIPGGRSYNEQFF
few | TRBD2 | TRBJ2-3 | TRBV5-1 | TGCGCCAGCAGTGGTCAGGGAGGGTCGCTCGGTACGCAGTATTTT | CASSGQGGSLGTQYF